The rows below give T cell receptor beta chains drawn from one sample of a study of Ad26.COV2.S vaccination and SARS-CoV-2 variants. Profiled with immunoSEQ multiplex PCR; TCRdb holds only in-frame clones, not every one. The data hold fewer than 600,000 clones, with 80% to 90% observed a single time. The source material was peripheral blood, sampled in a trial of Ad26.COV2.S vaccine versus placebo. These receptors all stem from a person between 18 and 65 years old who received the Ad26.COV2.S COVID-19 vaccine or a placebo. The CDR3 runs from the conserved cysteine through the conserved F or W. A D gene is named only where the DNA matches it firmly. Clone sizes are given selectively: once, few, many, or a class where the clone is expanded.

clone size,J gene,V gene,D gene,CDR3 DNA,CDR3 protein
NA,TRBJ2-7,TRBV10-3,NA,TGTGCCATCGGGGGGGCAGGGAATTCCTACGAGCAGTACTTC,CAIGGAGNSYEQYF
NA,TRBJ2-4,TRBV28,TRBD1,TGTGCCAGCAGCCTCAACCGCTTGGACAGGGAGATTGCCAAAAACATTCAGTACTTC,CASSLNRLDREIAKNIQYF
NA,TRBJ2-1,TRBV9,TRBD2,TGTGCCAGCAGCATGCGACTAGCGGGAGATAATGAGCAGTTCTTC,CASSMRLAGDNEQFF
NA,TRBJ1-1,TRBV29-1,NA,TGCAGCGTTGGCGTCAGCGGCGGCACTGAAGCTTTCTTT,CSVGVSGGTEAFF
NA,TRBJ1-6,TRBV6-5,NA,TGTGCCAGCAGTTACTCTGCTGCGTATTTAAATTCACCCCTCCACTTT,CASSYSAAYLNSPLHF
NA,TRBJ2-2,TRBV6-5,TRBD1,TGTGCCAGCAGTTACCCGAGGACAGGGGGACCCGGGGAGCTGTTTTTT,CASSYPRTGGPGELFF
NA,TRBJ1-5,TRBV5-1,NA,TGCGCCAGCAGCCCCACAGGGCCGAGCAATCAGCCCCAGCATTTT,CASSPTGPSNQPQHF
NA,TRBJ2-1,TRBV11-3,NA,TGTGCCAGCAGCTTGGAATCAAAAAATGAGCAGTTCTTC,CASSLESKNEQFF
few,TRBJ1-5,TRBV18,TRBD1,TGTGCCAGCTCACCCGGGACAGTAAATCAGCCCCAGCATTTT,CASSPGTVNQPQHF
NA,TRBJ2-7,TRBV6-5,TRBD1,TGTGCCAGCAGACGGACAGGGAGCTCCTACGAGCAGTACTTC,CASRRTGSSYEQYF
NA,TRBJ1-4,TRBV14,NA,TGTGCCAGCAGCCCTTACAAAGCAACTAATGAAAAACTGTTTTTT,CASSPYKATNEKLFF
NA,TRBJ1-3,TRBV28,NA,TGTGCCAGCAGACTCAGGGGAAACACCATATATTTT,CASRLRGNTIYF
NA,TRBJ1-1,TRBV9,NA,TGTGCCAGCAGCGTAGCCCTGGGAAGGACTGAAGCTTTCTTT,CASSVALGRTEAFF
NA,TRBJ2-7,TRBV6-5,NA,TGTGCCAGCAGGAGGGAGATTCACTACGAGCAGTACTTC,CASRREIHYEQYF
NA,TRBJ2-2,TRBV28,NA,TGTGCCAGCAGTTTATTTCCCAGGGGTGGAGGGGAGCTGTTTTTT,CASSLFPRGGGELFF
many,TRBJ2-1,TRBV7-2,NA,TGTGCCAGCAGCTCTATAACGAGCTCCTACAATGAGCAGTTCTTC,CASSSITSSYNEQFF